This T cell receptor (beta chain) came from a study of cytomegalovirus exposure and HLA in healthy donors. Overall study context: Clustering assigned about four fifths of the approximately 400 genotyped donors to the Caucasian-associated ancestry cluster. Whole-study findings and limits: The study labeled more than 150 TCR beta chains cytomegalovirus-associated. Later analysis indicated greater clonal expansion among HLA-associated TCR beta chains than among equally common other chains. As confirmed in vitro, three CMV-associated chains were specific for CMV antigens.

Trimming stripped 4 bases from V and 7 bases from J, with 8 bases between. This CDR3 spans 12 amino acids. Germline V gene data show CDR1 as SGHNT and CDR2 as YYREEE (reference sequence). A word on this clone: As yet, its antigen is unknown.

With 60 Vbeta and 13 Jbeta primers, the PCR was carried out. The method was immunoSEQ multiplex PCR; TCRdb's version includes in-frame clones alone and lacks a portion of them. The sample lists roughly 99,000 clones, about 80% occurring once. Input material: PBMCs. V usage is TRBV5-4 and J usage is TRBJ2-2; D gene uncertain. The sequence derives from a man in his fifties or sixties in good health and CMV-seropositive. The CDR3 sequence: CASSLDGGELFF. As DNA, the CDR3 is TGTGCCAGCAGCCTAGACGGCGGGGAGCTGTTTTTT. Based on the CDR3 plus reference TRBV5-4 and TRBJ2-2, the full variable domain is ETGVTQSPTHLIKTRGQQVTLRCSSQSGHNTVSWYQQALGQGPQFIFQYYREEENGRGNFPPRFSGLQFPNYSSELNVNALELDDSALYLCASSLDGGELFFGEGSRLTVL.